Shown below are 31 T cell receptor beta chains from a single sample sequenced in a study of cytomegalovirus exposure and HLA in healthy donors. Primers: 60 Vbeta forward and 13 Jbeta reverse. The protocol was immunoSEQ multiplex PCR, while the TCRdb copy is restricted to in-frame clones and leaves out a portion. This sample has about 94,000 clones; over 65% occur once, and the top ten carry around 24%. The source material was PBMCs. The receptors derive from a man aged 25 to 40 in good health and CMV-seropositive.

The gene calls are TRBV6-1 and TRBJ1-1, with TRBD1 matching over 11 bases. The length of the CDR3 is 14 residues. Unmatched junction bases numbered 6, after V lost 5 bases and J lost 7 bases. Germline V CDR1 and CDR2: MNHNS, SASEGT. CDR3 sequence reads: CASSWTGGQDEAFF. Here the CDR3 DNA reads TGTGCCAGCAGTTGGACAGGGGGCCAGGATGAAGCTTTCTTT.

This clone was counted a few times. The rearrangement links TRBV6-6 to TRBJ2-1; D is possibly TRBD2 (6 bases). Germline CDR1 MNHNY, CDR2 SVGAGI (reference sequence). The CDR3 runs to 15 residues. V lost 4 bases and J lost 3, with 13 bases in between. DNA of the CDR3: TGTGCCAGCAGTTCCCTCTCCGGGAGCTACAATGAGCAGTTCTTC. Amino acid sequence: CASSSLSGSYNEQFF.

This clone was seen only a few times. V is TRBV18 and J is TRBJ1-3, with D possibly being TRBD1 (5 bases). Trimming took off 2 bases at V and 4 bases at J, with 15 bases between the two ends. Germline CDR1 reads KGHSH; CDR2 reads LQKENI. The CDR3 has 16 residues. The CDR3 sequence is CASSPGAGGLGNTIYF. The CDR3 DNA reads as TGTGCCAGCTCACCAGGGGCAGGTGGTCTCGGAAACACCATATATTTT.

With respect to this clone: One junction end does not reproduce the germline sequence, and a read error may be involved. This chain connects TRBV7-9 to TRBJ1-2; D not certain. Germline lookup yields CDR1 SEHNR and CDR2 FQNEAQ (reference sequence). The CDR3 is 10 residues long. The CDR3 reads CASSLVDTPF. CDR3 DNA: TGTGCCAGCAGCCTAGTTGACACCCCCTTC.

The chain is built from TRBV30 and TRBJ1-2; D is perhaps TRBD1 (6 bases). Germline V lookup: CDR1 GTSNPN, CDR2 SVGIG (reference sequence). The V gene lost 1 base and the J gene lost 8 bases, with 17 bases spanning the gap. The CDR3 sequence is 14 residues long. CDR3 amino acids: CAWSAIRGTSGYTF. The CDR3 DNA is TGTGCCTGGAGTGCGATCAGGGGAACCAGCGGCTACACCTTC.

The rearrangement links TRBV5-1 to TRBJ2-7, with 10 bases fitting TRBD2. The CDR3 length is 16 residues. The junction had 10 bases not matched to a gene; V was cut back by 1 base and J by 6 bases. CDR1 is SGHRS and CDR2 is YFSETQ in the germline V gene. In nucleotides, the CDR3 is TGCGCCAGCAGCTTGAGGAGCGGGGGGGCATTTAGCGAGCAGTACTTC. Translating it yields CASSLRSGGAFSEQYF.

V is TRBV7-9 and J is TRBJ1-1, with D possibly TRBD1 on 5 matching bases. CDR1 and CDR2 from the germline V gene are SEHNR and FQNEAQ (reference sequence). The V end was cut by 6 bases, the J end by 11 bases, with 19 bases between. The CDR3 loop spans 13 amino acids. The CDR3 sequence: CASSPAGPKGAFF. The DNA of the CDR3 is TGTGCCAGCAGTCCCGCGGGGCCAAAGGGGGCTTTCTTT.

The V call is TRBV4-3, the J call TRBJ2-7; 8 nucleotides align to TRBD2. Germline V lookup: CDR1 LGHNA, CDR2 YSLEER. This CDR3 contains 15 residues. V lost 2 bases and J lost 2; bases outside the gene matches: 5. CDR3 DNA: TGCGCCAGCAGCCAAAGGGGGACTAGTCCCTACGAGCAGTACTTC. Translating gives CASSQRGTSPYEQYF.

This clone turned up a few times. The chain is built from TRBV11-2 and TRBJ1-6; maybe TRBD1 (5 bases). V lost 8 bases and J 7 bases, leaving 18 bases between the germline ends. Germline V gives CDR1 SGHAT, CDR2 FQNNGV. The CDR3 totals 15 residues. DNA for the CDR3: TGTGCCAGCGCCCACGGGGGGGTAGGCAATTCACCCCTCCACTTT. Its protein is CASAHGGVGNSPLHF. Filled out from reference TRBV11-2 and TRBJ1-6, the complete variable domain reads EAGVAQSPRYKIIEKRQSVAFWCNPISGHATLYWYQQILGQGPKLLIQFQNNGVVDDSQLPKDRFSAERLKGVDSTLKIQPAKLEDSAVYLCASAHGGVGNSPLHFGNGTRLTVT.

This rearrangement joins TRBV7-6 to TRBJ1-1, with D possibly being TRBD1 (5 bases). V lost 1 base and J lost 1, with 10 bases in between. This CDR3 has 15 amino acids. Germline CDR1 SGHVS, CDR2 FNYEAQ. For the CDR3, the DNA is TGTGCCAGCAGCTTAGAGGGGAGGAGGAACACTGAAGCTTTCTTT. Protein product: CASSLEGRRNTEAFF. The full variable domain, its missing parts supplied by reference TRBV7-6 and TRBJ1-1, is GAGVSQSPRYKVTKRGQDVALRCDPISGHVSLYWYRQALGQGPEFLTYFNYEAQQDKSGLPNDRFSAERPEGSISTLTIQRTEQRDSAMYRCASSLEGRRNTEAFFGQGTRLTVV.

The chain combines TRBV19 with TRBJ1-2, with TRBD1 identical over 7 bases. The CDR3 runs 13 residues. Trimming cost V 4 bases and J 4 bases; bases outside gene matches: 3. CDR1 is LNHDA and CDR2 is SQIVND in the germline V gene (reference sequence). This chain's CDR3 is CASSTTGSYGYTF. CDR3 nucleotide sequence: TGTGCCAGTAGTACGACAGGGAGCTATGGCTACACCTTC.

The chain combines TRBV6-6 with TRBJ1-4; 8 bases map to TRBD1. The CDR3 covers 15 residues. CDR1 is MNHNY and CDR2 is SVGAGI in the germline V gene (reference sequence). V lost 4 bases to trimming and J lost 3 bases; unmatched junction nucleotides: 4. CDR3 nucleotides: TGTGCCAGCAGTTTTTACAGGGGGTCTAATGAAAAACTGTTTTTT. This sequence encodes CASSFYRGSNEKLFF.

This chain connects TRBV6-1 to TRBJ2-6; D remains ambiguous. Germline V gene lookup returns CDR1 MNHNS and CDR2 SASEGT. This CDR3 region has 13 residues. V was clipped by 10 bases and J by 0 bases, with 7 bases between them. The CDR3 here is CATLRSGANVLTF. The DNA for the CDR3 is TGTGCCACTCTCCGCTCTGGGGCCAACGTCCTGACTTTC.

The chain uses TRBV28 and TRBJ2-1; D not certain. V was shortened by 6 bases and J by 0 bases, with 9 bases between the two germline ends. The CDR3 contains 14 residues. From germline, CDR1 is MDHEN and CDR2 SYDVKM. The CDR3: CASRVISSYNEQFF. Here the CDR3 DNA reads TGTGCCAGCAGGGTGATCAGCTCCTACAATGAGCAGTTCTTC. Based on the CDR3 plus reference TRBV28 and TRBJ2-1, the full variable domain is DVKVTQSSRYLVKRTGEKVFLECVQDMDHENMFWYRQDPGLGLRLIYFSYDVKMKEKGDIPEGYSVSREKKERFSLILESASTNQTSMYLCASRVISSYNEQFFGPGTRLTVL.

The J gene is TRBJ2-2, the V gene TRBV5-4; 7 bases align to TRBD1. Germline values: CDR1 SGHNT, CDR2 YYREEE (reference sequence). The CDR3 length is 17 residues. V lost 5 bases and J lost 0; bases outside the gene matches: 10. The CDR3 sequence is CASSPPPGTANTGELFF. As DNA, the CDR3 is TGTGCCAGCAGTCCGCCTCCCGGGACAGCGAACACCGGGGAGCTGTTTTTT.

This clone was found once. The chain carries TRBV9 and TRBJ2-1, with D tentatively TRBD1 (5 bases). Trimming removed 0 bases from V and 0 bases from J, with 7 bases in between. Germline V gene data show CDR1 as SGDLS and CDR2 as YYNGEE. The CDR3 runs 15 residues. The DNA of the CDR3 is TGTGCCAGCAGCGTAGGGGGCGGCTCCTACAATGAGCAGTTCTTC. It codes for CASSVGGGSYNEQFF. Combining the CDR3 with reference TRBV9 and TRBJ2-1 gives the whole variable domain DSGVTQTPKHLITATGQRVTLRCSPRSGDLSVYWYQQSLDQGLQFLIQYYNGEERAKGNILERFSAQQFPDLHSELNLSSLELGDSALYFCASSVGGGSYNEQFFGPGTRLTVL.

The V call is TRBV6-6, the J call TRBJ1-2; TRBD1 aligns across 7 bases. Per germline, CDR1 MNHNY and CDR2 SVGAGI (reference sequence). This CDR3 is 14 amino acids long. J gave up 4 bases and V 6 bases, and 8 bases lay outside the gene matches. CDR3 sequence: CASRTDRISYGYTF. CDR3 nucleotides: TGTGCCAGCAGAACGGACAGGATCAGCTATGGCTACACCTTC.

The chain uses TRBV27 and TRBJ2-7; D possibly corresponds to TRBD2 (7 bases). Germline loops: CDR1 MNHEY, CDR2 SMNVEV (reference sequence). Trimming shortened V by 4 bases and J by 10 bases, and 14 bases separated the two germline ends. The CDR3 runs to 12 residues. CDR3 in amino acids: CASSSGGTGQYF. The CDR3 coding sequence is TGTGCCAGCAGTTCGGGGGGCACTGGTCAGTACTTC.

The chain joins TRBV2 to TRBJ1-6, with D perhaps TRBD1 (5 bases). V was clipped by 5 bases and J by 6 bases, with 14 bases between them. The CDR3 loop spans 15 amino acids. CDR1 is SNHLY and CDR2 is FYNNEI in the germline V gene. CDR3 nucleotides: TGTGCCAGCAGTTATGACAGACGCGTTAATTCACCCCTCCACTTT. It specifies CASSYDRRVNSPLHF. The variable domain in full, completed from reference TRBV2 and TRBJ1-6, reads EPEVTQTPSHQVTQMGQEVILRCVPISNHLYFYWYRQILGQKVEFLVSFYNNEISEKSEIFDDQFSVERPDGSNFTLKIRSTKLEDSAMYFCASSYDRRVNSPLHFGNGTRLTVT.

The CDR3 DNA is TGTGCCAGCAGCAGTAGCGGGTCCTACAATGAGCAGTTCTTC. Residues: CASSSSGSYNEQFF. The J gene is TRBJ2-1, the V gene TRBV5-4, with 7 bases that match TRBD2. The CDR3 runs to 14 residues. CDR1 is SGHNT and CDR2 is YYREEE in the germline V gene (reference sequence). Unmatched junction bases numbered 2, after V lost 4 bases and J lost 1 base.

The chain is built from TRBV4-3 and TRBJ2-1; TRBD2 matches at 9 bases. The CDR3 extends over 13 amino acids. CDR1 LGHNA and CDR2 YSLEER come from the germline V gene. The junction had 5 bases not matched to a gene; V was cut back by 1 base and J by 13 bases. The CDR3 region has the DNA TGCGCCAGCAGCCAAGTCCTAGCGGGGACTCAGTTCTTC. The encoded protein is CASSQVLAGTQFF.

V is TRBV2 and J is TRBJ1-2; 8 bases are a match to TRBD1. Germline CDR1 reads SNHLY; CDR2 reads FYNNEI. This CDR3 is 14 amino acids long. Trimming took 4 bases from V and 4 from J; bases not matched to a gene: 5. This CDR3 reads CASSASQGAYGYTF. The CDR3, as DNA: TGTGCCAGCAGTGCCAGCCAGGGGGCCTATGGCTACACCTTC.

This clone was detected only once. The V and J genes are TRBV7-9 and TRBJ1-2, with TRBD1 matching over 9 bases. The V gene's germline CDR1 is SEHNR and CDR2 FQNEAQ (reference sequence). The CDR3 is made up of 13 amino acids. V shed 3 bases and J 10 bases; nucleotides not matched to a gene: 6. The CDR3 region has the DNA TGTGCCAGCAGCTTTGGGGACAGGGAGCACTACACCTTC. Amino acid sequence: CASSFGDREHYTF.

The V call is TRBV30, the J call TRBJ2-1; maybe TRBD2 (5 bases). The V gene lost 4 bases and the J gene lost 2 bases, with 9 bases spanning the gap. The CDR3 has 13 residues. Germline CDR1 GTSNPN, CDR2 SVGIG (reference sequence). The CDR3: CAWNLAPYNEQFF. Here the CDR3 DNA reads TGTGCCTGGAATCTAGCTCCCTACAATGAGCAGTTCTTC.

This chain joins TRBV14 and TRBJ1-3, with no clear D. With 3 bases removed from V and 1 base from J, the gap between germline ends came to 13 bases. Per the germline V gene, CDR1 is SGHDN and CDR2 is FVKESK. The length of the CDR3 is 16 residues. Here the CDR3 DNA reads TGTGCCAGCAGCCAGCTAACACGGGTTTCTGGAAACACCATATATTTT. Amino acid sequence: CASSQLTRVSGNTIYF.

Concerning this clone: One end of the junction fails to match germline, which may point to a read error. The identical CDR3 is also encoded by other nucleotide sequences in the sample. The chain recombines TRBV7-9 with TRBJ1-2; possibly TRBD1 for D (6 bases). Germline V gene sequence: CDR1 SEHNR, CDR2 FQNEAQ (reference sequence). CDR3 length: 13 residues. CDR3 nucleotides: TGTGCCAGCAGCTTTCAAAAGGGGGATGGTTACACCTTC. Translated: CASSFQKGDGYTF.

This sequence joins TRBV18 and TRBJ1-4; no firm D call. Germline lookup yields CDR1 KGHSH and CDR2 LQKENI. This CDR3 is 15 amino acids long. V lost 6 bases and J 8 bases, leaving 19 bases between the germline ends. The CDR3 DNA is TGTGCCAGCTCCCCCGGACCCACTAGAGAAGAAAAACTGTTTTTT. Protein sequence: CASSPGPTREEKLFF.

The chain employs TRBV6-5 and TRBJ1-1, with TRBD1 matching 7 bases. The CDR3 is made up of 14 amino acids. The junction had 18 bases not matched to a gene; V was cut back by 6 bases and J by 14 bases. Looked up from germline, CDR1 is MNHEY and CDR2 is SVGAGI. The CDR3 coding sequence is TGTGCCAGCAGCGCTCTCCATTCGACAGGGATTATCTTCTTT. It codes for CASSALHSTGIIFF.

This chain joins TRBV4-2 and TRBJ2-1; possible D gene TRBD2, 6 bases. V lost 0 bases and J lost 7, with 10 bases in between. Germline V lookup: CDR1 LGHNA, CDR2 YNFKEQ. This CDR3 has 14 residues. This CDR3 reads CASSQETRANEQFF. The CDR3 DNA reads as TGTGCCAGCAGCCAAGAGACTAGAGCTAATGAGCAGTTCTTC.

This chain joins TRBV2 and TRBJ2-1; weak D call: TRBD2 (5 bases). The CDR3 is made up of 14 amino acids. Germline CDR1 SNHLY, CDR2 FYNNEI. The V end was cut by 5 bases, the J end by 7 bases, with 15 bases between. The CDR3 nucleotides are TGTGCCAGCAGTCGTACCCAGGACTTGAATGAGCAGTTCTTC. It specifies CASSRTQDLNEQFF.

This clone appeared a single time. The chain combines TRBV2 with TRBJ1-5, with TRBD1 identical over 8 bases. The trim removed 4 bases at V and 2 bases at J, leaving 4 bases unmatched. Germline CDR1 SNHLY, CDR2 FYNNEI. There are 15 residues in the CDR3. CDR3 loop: CASSAGQGGNQPQHF. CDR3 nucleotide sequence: TGTGCCAGCAGTGCTGGACAGGGTGGCAATCAGCCCCAGCATTTT.